This entry describes one T cell receptor (beta chain). The data derive from a study of T cell changes during pregnancy in multiple sclerosis. Repertoires were generated with immunoSEQ multiplex PCR, while TCRdb's copy carries only in-frame clones and drops some. The sample includes approximately 20,000 clones, roughly nine tenths of them seen just once. J was trimmed by 8 bases and V by 6 bases; bases with no gene match: 3. This CDR3 comprises 11 residues. Germline CDR1 is SNHLY and CDR2 is FYNNEI. The sequencing here drew on CD8+ T cells from peripheral blood mononuclear cells, taken in the second trimester of pregnancy. The sequence came from a female donor in good health, enrolled as a control in a pregnancy study. V and J are TRBV2 and TRBJ1-1; TRBD1 matches 7 bases. The CDR3 DNA reads as TGTGCCAGCAGGGAGGGACAGGAAGCTTTCTTT. It codes for CASREGQEAFF.